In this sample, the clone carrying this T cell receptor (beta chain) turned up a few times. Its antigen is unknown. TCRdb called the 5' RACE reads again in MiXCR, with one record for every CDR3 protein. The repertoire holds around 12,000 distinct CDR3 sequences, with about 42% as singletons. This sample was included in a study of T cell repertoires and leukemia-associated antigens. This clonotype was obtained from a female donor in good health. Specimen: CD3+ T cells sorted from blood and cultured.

The CDR3 coding sequence is TGTGCCAGCAGCTTAGGACAGCAAGAGACCCAGTACTTC. Encoded protein: CASSLGQQETQYF. This sequence joins TRBV7-8 and TRBJ2-5, with a tentative D call TRBD1 (5 bases). CDR3 length equals 13 residues. Germline assignment: CDR1 SGHVS and CDR2 FQNEAQ. Trimming took off 1 base at V and 2 bases at J, with 5 bases between the two ends.